This TCR beta chain emerged from a study of blood T cell repertoires in COVID-19. Study information: The United States, Italy and Spain provided the acute and convalescent COVID-19 samples. From T cells, B-cell-depleted T cells, or PBMCs came the material, which was cDNA or gDNA.

The ends were cut back, 3 bases at V and 4 bases at J, with 24 bases in the middle. The CDR3 is made up of 18 amino acids. Germline loops: CDR1 MDHEN, CDR2 SYDVKM. Authors' methods: It was from reference gene primer amplification that nucleated cell counts were estimated. This table comes from immunoSEQ multiplex PCR, and its TCRdb copy is limited to in-frame clones, with some not included. V, J and clone size are taken as reported in that table, and D and trimming were inferred from the DNA itself. The table records 150,000 to 200,000 clones, 75% to 80% of them present only once. The receptor was isolated from a woman aged 50 to 60 with active or convalescent COVID-19. The chain has TRBV28 and TRBJ1-2; tentatively, D is TRBD1 (5 bases). Material: peripheral blood. In DNA form, the CDR3 reads TGTGCCAGCAGTTTTCACGGTCGCTTCCTAAACCAGGGCTATGGCTACACCTTC. Amino acids: CASSFHGRFLNQGYGYTF.